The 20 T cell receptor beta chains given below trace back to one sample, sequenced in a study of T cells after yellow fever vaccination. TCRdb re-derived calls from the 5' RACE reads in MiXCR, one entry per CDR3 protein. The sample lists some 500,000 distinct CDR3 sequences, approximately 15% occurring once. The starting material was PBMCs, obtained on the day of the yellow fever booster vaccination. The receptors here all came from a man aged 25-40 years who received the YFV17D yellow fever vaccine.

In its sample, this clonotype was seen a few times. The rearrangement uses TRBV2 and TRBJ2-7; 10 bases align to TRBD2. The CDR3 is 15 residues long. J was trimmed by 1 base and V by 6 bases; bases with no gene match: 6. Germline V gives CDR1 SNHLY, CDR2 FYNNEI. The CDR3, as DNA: TGTGCCAGCAGGACTCTAGCGGGAGAGTCCTACGAGCAGTACTTC. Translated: CASRTLAGESYEQYF. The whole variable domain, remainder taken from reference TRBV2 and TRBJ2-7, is EPEVTQTPSHQVTQMGQEVILRCVPISNHLYFYWYRQILGQKVEFLVSFYNNEISEKSEIFDDQFSVERPDGSNFTLKIRSTKLEDSAMYFCASRTLAGESYEQYFGPGTRLTVT.

CDR3 sequence: CASSPRGGPGTDTQYF. CDR3 coding DNA: TGTGCCAGCAGCCCCAGAGGAGGTCCGGGCACAGATACGCAGTATTTT. V usage is TRBV3-1 and J usage is TRBJ2-3; the D gene is possibly TRBD2 (5 bases). The germline V gene has CDR1 LGHDT and CDR2 YNNKEL (reference sequence). The length of the CDR3 is 16 residues. The V end lost 4 bases, the J end lost 1 base, and 15 bases lay between the germline ends.

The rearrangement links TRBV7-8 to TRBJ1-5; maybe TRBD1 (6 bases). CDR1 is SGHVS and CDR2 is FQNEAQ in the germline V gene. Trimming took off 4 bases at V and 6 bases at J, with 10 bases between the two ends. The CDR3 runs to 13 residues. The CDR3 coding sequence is TGTGCCAGCAGCTCCACAGGGTCTCAGCCCCAGCATTTT. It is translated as CASSSTGSQPQHF.

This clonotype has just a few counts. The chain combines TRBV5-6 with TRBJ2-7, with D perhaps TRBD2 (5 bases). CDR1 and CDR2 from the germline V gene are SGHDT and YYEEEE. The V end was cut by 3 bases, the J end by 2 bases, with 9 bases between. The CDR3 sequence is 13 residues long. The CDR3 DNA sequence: TGTGCCAGCAGCTCCCCGACTACCTACGAGCAGTACTTC. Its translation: CASSSPTTYEQYF.

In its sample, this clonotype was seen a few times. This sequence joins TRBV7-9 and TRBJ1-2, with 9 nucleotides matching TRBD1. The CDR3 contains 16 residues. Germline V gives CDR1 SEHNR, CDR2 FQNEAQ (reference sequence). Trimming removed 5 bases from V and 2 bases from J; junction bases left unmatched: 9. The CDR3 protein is CASSPSTGTGNYGYTF. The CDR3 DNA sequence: TGTGCCAGCAGCCCCTCGACCGGGACAGGGAACTATGGCTACACCTTC. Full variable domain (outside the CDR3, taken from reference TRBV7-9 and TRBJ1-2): DTGVSQNPRHKITKRGQNVTFRCDPISEHNRLYWYRQTLGQGPEFLTYFQNEAQLEKSRLLSDRFSAERPKGSFSTLEIQRTEQGDSAMYLCASSPSTGTGNYGYTFGSGTRLTVV.

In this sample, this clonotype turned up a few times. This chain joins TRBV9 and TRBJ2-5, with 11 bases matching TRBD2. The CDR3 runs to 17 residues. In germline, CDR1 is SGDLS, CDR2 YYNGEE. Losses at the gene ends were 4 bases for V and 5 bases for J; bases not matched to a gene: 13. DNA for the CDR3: TGTGCCAGCAGCTTGGGACCAACTAGCGGGAGAACGGAGACCCAGTACTTC. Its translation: CASSLGPTSGRTETQYF.

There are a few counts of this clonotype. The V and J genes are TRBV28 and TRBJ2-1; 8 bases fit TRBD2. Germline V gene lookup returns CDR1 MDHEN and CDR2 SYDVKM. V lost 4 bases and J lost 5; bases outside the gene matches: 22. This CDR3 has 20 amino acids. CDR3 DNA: TGTGCCAGCAGTTATTCTGGCGTTTCGAGCGGGAGAGTGGGGAACAATGAGCAGTTCTTC. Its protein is CASSYSGVSSGRVGNNEQFF.

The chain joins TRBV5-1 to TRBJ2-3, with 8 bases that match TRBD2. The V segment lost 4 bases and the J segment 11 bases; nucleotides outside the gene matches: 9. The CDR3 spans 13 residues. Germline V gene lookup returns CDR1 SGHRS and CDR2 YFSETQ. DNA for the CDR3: TGCGCCAGCAGCCCGGGGGGGCTACGAGAGCAGTATTTT. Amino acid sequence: CASSPGGLREQYF.

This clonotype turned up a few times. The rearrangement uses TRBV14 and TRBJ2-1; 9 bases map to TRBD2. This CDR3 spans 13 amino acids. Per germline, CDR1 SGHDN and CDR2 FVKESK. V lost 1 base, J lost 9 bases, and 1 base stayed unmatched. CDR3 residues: CASSQVAGVEQFF. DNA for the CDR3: TGTGCCAGCAGCCAAGTAGCGGGGGTTGAGCAGTTCTTC.

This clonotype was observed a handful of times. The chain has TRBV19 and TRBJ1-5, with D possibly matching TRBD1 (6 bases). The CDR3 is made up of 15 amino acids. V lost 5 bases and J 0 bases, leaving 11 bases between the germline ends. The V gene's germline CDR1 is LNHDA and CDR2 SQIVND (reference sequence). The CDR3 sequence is CASSGQRFSNQPQHF. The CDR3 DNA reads TGTGCCAGTAGTGGACAGCGCTTTAGCAATCAGCCCCAGCATTTT.

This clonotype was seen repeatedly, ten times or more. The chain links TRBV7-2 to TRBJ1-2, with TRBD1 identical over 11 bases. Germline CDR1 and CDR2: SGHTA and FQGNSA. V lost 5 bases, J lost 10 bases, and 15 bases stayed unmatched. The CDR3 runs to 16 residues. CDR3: CASSRTSPGTGGDYTF. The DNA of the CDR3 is TGTGCCAGCAGCAGAACGTCCCCCGGGACAGGGGGGGACTACACCTTC.

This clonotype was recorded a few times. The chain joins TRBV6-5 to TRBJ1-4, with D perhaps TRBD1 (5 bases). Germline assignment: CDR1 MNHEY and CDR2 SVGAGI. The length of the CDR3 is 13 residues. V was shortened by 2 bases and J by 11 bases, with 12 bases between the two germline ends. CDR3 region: CASSYEEQEKLFF. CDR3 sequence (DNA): TGTGCCAGCAGTTACGAAGAACAGGAGAAACTGTTTTTT.

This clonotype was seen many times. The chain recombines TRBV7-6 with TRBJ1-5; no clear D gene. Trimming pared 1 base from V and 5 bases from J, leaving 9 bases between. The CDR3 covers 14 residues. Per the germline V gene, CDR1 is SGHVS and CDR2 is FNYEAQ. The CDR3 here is CASSLVGLDQPQHF. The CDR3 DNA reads TGTGCCAGCAGCTTAGTTGGTTTAGATCAGCCCCAGCATTTT.

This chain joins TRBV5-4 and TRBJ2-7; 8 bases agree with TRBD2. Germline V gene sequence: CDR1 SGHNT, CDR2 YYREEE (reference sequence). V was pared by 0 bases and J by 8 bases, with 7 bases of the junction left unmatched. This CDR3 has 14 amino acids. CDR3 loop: CASSLASGSPKQYF. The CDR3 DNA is TGTGCCAGCAGCTTGGCCAGCGGGAGCCCAAAGCAGTACTTC.

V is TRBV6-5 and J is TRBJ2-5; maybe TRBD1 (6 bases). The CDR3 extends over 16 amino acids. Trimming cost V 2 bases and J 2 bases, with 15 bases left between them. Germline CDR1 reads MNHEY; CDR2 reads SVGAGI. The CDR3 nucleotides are TGTGCCAGCAGTTACACCCGGGACACACTTCAAGAGACCCAGTACTTC. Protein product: CASSYTRDTLQETQYF.

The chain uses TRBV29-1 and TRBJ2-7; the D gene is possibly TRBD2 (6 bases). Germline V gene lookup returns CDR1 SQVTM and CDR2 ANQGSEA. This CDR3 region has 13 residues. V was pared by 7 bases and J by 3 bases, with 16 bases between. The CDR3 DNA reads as TGCAGCGCCGACCGGGACGGGAGCTACGAGCAGTACTTC. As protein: CSADRDGSYEQYF.

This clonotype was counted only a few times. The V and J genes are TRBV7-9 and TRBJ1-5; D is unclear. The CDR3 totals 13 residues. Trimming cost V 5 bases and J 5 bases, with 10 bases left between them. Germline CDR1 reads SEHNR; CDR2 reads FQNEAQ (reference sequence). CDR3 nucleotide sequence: TGTGCCAGCAGCCTAACTCAGGATCAGCCCCAGCATTTT. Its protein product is CASSLTQDQPQHF.

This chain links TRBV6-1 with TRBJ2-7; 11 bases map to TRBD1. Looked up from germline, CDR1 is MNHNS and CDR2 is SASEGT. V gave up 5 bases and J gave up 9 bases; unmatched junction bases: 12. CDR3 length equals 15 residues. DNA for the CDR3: TGTGCCAGCAGTCCCCGGGACAGGGGGAACCACGTGCAGTACTTC. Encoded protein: CASSPRDRGNHVQYF.

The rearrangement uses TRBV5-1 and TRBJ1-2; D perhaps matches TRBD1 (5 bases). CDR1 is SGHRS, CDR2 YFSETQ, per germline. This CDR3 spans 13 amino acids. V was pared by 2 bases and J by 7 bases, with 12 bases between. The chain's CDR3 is CASSFEGAGGYTF. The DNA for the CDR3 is TGCGCCAGCAGCTTTGAAGGGGCGGGTGGCTACACCTTC.

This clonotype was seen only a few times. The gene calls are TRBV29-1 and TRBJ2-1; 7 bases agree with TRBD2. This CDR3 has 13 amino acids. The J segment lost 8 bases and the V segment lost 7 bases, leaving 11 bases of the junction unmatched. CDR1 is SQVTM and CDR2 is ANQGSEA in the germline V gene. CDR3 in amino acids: CSGSAGTWDEQFF. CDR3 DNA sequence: TGCAGCGGGTCAGCGGGGACGTGGGATGAGCAGTTCTTC.